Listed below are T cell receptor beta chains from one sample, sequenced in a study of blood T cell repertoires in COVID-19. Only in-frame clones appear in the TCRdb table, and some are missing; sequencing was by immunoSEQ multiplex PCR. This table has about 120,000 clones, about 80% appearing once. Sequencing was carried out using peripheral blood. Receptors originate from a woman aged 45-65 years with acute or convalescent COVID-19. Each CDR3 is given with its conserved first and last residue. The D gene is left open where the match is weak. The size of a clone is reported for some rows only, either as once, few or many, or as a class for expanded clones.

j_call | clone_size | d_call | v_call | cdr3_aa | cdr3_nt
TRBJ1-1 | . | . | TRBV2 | CASGQRNTEAFF | TGTGCCAGCGGCCAAAGGAACACTGAAGCTTTCTTT
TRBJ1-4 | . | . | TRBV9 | CASSLSTGRINEKLFF | TGTGCCAGCAGCCTCTCAACGGGGAGAATTAATGAAAAACTGTTTTTT
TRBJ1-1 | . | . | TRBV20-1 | CSARADTEAFF | TGCAGTGCTAGAGCGGACACTGAAGCTTTCTTT
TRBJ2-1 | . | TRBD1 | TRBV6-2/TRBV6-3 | CASSAGTGESNEQFF | TGTGCCAGCAGTGCGGGGACAGGGGAGTCCAATGAGCAGTTCTTC
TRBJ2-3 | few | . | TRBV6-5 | CASTQPGGNTDTQYF | TGTGCCAGCACCCAACCAGGAGGGAACACAGATACGCAGTATTTT
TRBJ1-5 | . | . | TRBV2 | CASTREGRQLNQPQHF | TGTGCCAGCACTAGGGAAGGGAGGCAGCTCAATCAGCCCCAGCATTTT
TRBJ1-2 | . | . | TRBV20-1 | CSAHRVDGYTF | TGCAGTGCCCACAGGGTTGATGGCTACACCTTC
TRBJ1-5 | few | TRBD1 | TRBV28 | CASSSGQGISNQPQHF | TGTGCCAGCAGTTCGGGACAGGGGATTAGCAATCAGCCCCAGCATTTT
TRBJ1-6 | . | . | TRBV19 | CASSPQGGAVTPLHF | TGTGCCAGTAGTCCTCAGGGAGGGGCAGTTACACCCCTCCACTTT
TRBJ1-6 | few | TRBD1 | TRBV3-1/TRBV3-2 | CASSQEGQEVSPLHF | TGTGCCAGCAGCCAAGAGGGACAGGAGGTTTCACCCCTCCACTTT
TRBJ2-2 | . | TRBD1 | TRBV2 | CASKIQGVTGELFF | TGTGCCAGCAAGATACAGGGGGTCACCGGGGAGCTGTTTTTT
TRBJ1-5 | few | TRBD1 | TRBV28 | CASSLAGWTGHSNQPQHF | TGTGCCAGCAGTTTAGCCGGATGGACAGGTCATAGCAATCAGCCCCAGCATTTT
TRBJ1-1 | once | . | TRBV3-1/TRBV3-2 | CASTNPGRTEAFF | TGTGCCAGCACCAACCCGGGGAGAACTGAAGCTTTCTTT
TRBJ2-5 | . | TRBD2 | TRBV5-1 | CASSLGLAGSQETQYF | TGCGCCAGCAGCTTGGGACTAGCGGGATCCCAAGAGACCCAGTACTTC
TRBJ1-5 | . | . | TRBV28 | CASRSFRPNQPQHF | TGTGCCAGCAGGTCATTCAGGCCCAATCAGCCCCAGCATTTT
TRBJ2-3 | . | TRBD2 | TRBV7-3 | CASSFVSGGADTQYF | TGTGCCAGCAGCTTCGTTAGCGGGGGGGCGGATACGCAGTATTTT
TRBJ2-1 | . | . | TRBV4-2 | CASSQGSNRGNEQFF | TGTGCCAGCAGCCAAGGCAGCAACCGCGGCAATGAGCAGTTCTTC
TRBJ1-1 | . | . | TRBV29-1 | CSAIVTEAFF | TGCAGCGCTATCGTCACTGAAGCTTTCTTT
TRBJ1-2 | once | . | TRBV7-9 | CASSLGGRQNYGYTF | TGTGCCAGCAGCTTAGGCGGGCGTCAGAACTATGGCTACACCTTC
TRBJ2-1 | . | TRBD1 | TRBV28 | CASTTQGASLEQFF | TGTGCCAGCACCACACAGGGGGCGTCCCTTGAGCAGTTCTTC
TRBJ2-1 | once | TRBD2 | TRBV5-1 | CASSLAGTSGGAYNEQFF | TGCGCCAGCAGCTTGGCCGGGACTAGCGGGGGGGCCTACAATGAGCAGTTCTTC
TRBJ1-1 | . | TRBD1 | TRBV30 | CAWSRGTADAEAFF | TGTGCCTGGAGTCGCGGGACAGCCGACGCTGAAGCTTTCTTT
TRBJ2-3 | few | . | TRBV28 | CATNGLAGSDTQYF | TGTGCCACTAATGGGCTAGCTGGCTCAGATACGCAGTATTTT
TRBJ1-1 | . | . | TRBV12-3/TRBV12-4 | CASSLERYSVAFF | TGTGCCAGCAGTTTAGAACGGTATAGCGTAGCTTTCTTT
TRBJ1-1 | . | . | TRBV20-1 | CSASNNEAFF | TGCAGTGCTAGTAACAATGAAGCTTTCTTT